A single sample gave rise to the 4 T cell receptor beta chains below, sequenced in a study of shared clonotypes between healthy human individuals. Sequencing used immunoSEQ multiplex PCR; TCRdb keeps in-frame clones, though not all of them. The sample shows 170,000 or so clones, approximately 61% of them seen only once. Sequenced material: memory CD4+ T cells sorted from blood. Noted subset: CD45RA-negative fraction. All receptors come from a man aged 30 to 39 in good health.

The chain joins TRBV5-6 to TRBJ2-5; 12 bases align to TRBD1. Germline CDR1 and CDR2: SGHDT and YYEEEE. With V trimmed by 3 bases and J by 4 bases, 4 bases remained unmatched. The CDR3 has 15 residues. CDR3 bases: TGTGCCAGCAGCTCGGGACAGGGGGCGGGAGAGACCCAGTACTTC. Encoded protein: CASSSGQGAGETQYF.

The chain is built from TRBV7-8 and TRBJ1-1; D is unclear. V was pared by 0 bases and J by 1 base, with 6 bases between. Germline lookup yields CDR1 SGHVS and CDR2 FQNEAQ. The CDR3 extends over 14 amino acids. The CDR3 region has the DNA TGTGCCAGCAGCTTAGCGGGCCCGAACACTGAAGCTTTCTTT. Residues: CASSLAGPNTEAFF.

CDR3 region: CASSVGGRALGTGELFF. The DNA for the CDR3 is TGTGCCAGCAGCGTAGGCGGGAGGGCCCTCGGGACCGGGGAGCTGTTTTTT. V usage is TRBV9 and J usage is TRBJ2-2; 9 nucleotides agree with TRBD2. J was trimmed by 5 bases and V by 0 bases; bases with no gene match: 8. The V gene's germline CDR1 is SGDLS and CDR2 YYNGEE. CDR3 size: 17 residues.

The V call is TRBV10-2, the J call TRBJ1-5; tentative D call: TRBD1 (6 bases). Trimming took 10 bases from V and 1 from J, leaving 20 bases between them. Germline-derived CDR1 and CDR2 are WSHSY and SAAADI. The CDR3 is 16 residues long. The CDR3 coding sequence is TGCGCCATAACAGGGACCCTCACGAGGAGCAATCAGCCCCAGCATTTT. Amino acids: CAITGTLTRSNQPQHF.